Presented here are 3 T cell receptor beta chains from one specimen sequenced in a study of T-cell reconstitution after alpha-beta-depleted transplantation in children. The authors prepared the TCRbeta library with unique molecular identifiers. TCRdb reprocessed the PCR reads with MiXCR, giving one entry per CDR3 protein. The sample holds almost 250,000 distinct CDR3 sequences; roughly 24% are singletons and the top ten take 2.6%. This specimen was PBMCs, taken before TCRalphabeta/CD19-depleted stem cell transplant. Receptors originate from a girl aged 2 to 9 with Fanconi anemia, due to receive a stem cell transplant.

The chain carries TRBV20-1 and TRBJ2-7, with D possibly TRBD1 on 5 matching bases. The germline gives CDR1 DFQATT, CDR2 SNEGSKA (reference sequence). The CDR3 is 12 residues long. Deletions cut 0 bases from V and 5 bases from J, with 8 bases between. In DNA, the CDR3 is TGCAGTGCTAGAGAGAACAGGAACGAGCAGTACTTC. Its protein product is CSARENRNEQYF.

This clonotype was observed once. The chain uses TRBV12-3 or TRBV12-4 and TRBJ2-3, with 11 bases matching TRBD1. The CDR3 totals 15 residues. V was pared by 4 bases and J by 2 bases, with 2 bases of the junction left unmatched. CDR3 bases: TGTGCCAGCAGTTCGGGACAGGGGGTCACAGATACGCAGTATTTT. Protein product: CASSSGQGVTDTQYF.

The chain has TRBV4-1 and TRBJ2-1; unclear D gene. Per the germline V gene, CDR1 is MGHRA and CDR2 is YSYEKL. Trimming removed 3 bases at V and 5 bases at J, with 14 bases between. The CDR3 runs 15 residues. The CDR3 protein is CASSQLGFDNNEQFF. In DNA form, the CDR3 reads TGCGCCAGCAGCCAGCTCGGTTTCGACAACAATGAGCAGTTCTTC.